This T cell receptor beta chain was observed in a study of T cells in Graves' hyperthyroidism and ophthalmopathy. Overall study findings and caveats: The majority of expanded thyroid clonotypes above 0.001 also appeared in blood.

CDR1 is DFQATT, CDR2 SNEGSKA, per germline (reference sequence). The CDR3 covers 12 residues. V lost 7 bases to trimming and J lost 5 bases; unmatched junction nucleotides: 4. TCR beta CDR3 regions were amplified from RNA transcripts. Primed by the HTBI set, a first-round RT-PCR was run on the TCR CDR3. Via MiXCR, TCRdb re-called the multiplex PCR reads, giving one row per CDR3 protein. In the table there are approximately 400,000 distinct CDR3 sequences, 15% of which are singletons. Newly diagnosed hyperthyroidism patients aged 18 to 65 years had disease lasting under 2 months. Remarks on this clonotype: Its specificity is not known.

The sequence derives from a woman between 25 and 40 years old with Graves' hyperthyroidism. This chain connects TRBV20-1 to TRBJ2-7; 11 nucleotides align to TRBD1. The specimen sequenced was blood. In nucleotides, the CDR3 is TGCAGTGGGACAGGGGGCGTCCACGAGCAGTACTTC. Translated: CSGTGGVHEQYF.